The TCR beta chain under discussion was sequenced for a study of PD-1 blockade in classical Hodgkin lymphoma. Whole-study context: Every 2 weeks, patients got 3 mg/kg intravenous nivolumab. General study findings and limits: Undefined causes, possibly disease activity or prior therapy, underlie the repertoire differences. Significantly greater TCR diversity emerged by C4D1 in CD4+ cells but not CD8+ cells. Some patients started nivolumab under 1 year after ASCT, and they were excluded.

Germline CDR1 KGHSH, CDR2 LQKENI. This CDR3 comprises 16 residues. Trimming cost V 2 bases and J 0 bases, with 13 bases left between them. Only one count was recorded for this clone. What it binds is not known. Using immunoSEQ multiplex PCR, the repertoire was profiled, and TCRdb retains in-frame clones only, with some absent. The sample includes 14,000 to 15,000 clones, around four fifths of them seen just once. After autologous stem cell transplantation all patients relapsed, and prior brentuximab vedotin exposure differed between cohorts. The sequencing used peripheral blood mononuclear cells (PBMCs), collected before the second cycle of nivolumab. The gene calls are TRBV18 and TRBJ1-1, with no clear D. This sequence was found in a human donor with classical Hodgkin lymphoma. The CDR3 nucleotides read TGTGCCAGCTCACCAAGTCTCGACATCGTGAACACTGAAGCTTTCTTT. Its translation: CASSPSLDIVNTEAFF.